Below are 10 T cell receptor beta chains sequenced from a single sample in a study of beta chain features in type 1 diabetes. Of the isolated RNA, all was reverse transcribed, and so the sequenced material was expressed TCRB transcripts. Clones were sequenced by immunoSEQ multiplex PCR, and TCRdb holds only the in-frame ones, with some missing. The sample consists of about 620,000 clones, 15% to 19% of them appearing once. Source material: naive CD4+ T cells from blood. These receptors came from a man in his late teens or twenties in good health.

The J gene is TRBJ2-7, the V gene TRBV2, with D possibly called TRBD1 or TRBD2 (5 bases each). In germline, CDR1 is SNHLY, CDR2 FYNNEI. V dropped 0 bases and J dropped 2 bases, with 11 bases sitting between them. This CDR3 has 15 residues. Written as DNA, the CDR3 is TGTGCCAGCAGTGAAGCCGGGGCCGAAGCCTACGAGCAGTACTTC. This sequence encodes CASSEAGAEAYEQYF. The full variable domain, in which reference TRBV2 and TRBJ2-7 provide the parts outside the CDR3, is EPEVTQTPSHQVTQMGQEVILRCVPISNHLYFYWYRQILGQKVEFLVSFYNNEISEKSEIFDDQFSVERPDGSNFTLKIRSTKLEDSAMYFCASSEAGAEAYEQYFGPGTRLTVT.

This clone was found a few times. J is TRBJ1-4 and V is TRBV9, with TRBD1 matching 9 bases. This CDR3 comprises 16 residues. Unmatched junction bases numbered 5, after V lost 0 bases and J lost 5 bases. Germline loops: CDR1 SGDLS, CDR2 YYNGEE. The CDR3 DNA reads TGTGCCAGCAGCGTAGGGGGGACAGGGCGCAATGAAAAACTGTTTTTT. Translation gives CASSVGGTGRNEKLFF. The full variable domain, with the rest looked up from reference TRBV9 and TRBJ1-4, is DSGVTQTPKHLITATGQRVTLRCSPRSGDLSVYWYQQSLDQGLQFLIQYYNGEERAKGNILERFSAQQFPDLHSELNLSSLELGDSALYFCASSVGGTGRNEKLFFGSGTQLSVL.

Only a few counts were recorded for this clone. The DNA for the CDR3 is TGTGCCAGCAGCCAAGTCGGGTTGAGAGGTGGGACGCAGTATTTT. It codes for CASSQVGLRGGTQYF. V gene TRBV4-2 combines with J gene TRBJ2-3; D call uncertain. Germline assignment: CDR1 LGHNA and CDR2 YNFKEQ. The CDR3 totals 15 residues. V dropped 1 base and J dropped 9 bases, with 17 bases sitting between them.

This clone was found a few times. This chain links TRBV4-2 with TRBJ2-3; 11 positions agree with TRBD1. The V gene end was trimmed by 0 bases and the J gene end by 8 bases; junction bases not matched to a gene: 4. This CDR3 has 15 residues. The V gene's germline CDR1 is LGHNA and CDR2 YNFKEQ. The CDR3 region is CASSQEGQGDGTQYF. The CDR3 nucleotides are TGTGCCAGCAGCCAAGAGGGACAGGGGGACGGTACGCAGTATTTT.

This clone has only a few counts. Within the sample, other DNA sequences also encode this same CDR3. In DNA, the CDR3 is TGTGCCAGCAGCCAGGGGGGAATGAACACTGAAGCTTTCTTT. Protein: CASSQGGMNTEAFF. This chain connects TRBV4-2 to TRBJ1-1; maybe TRBD1 (5 bases). The V gene's germline CDR1 is LGHNA and CDR2 YNFKEQ. This CDR3 spans 14 amino acids. V was trimmed by 3 bases and J by 0 bases, leaving 8 bases between them.

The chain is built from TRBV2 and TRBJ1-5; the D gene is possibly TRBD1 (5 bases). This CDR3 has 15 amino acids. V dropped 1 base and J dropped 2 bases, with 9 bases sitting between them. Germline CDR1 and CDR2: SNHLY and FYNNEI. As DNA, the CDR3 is TGTGCCAGCAGTGAAGGCAGGGCAGGCAATCAGCCCCAGCATTTT. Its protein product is CASSEGRAGNQPQHF.

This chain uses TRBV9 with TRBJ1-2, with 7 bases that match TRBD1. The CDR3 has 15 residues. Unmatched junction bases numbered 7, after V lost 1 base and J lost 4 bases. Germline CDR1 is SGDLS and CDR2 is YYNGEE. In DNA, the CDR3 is TGTGCCAGCAGCGTAAGTTACAGGGGCGTCTATGGCTACACCTTC. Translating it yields CASSVSYRGVYGYTF.

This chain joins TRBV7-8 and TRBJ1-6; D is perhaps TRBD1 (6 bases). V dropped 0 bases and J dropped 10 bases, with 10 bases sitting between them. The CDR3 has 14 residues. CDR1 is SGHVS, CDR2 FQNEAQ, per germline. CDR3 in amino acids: CASSLAGGESPLHF. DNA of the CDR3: TGTGCCAGCAGCTTAGCAGGGGGAGAATCACCCCTCCACTTT.

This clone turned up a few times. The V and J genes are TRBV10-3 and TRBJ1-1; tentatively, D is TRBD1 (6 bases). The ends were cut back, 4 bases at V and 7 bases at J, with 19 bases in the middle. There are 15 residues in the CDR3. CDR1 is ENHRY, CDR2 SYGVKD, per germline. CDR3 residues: CAISGGGQGGFEAFF. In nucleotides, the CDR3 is TGTGCCATCAGTGGCGGGGGGCAGGGAGGCTTTGAAGCTTTCTTT.

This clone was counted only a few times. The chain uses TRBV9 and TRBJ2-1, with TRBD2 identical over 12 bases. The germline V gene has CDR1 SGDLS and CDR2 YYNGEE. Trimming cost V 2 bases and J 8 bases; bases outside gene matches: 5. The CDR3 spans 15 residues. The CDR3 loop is CASSVGLAGRDEQFF. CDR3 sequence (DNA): TGTGCCAGCAGCGTCGGACTAGCGGGACGTGATGAGCAGTTCTTC.